This T cell receptor (beta chain) is from a study of shared clonotypes between healthy human individuals. Broader study findings: Blood was the only sampled material, and tissue repertoires likely differ.

Germline V lookup: CDR1 SEHNR, CDR2 FQNEAQ (reference sequence). V shed 8 bases and J shed 3 bases, with 7 bases lying between them. The CDR3 contains 12 residues. Turning to this clone: Its antigen is still unknown.

The table came from immunoSEQ multiplex PCR; TCRdb's copy has only in-frame clones and leaves some out. The sample contains around 690,000 clones, 90% of which appear only once. Sequenced: memory CD8+ T cells from PBMCs. Subset here: CD45RO+ cells pooled with CCR7-negative TemRA cells. The chain joins TRBV7-9 to TRBJ2-2; perhaps TRBD1 as D (5 bases). The TCR was taken from a man aged 18-30 years in good health. Some clones in this sample may be carry-over from other donors' samples. This CDR3 reads CASPQDTGELFF. The CDR3 DNA reads TGTGCCAGCCCACAGGACACCGGGGAGCTGTTTTTT. The whole variable domain, filled in from reference TRBV7-9 and TRBJ2-2, reads DTGVSQNPRHKITKRGQNVTFRCDPISEHNRLYWYRQTLGQGPEFLTYFQNEAQLEKSRLLSDRFSAERPKGSFSTLEIQRTEQGDSAMYLCASPQDTGELFFGEGSRLTVL.